This T cell receptor beta chain was identified during a study of blood T cell repertoires in COVID-19. CDR1 and CDR2 (germline): SGHRS, YFSETQ. The J segment lost 3 bases and the V segment lost 3 bases, leaving 5 bases of the junction unmatched. The CDR3 is made up of 16 amino acids. In the original processing: Nucleated cell number was recorded as an estimate derived from reference gene primer amplification. Using immunoSEQ multiplex PCR, the repertoire was profiled, and TCRdb retains in-frame clones only, with some absent. Clone size and V and J calls were adopted from that table, with D and trimming inferred from the DNA. The sample includes roughly 260,000 clones, 88% of them seen just once.

This clonotype was sampled from a man between 60 and 70 years old who had recovered from COVID-19. The chain combines TRBV5-1 with TRBJ1-6, with 8 nucleotides matching TRBD1. Material: peripheral blood. This CDR3 is CASSSQGAVYNSPLHF. CDR3 DNA sequence: TGCGCCAGCAGCTCGCAGGGGGCAGTCTATAATTCACCCCTCCACTTT. The variable domain in full, completed from reference TRBV5-1 and TRBJ1-6, reads KAGVTQTPRYLIKTRGQQVTLSCSPISGHRSVSWYQQTPGQGLQFLFEYFSETQRNKGNFPGRFSGRQFSNSRSEMNVSTLELGDSALYLCASSSQGAVYNSPLHFGNGTRLTVT.